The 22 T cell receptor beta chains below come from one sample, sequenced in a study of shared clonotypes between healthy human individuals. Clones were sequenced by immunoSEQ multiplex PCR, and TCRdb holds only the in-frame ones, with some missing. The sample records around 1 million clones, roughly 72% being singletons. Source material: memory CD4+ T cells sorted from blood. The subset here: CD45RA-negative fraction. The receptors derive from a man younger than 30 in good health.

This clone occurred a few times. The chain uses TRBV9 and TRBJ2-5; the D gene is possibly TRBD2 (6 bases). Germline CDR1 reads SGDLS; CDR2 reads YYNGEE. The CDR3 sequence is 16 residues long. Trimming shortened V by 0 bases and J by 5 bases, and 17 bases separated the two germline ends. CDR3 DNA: TGTGCCAGCAGCGTAGCAAAGGGAGGAGGTTGGGAGACCCAGTACTTC. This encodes CASSVAKGGGWETQYF. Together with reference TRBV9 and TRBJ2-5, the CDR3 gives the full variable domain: DSGVTQTPKHLITATGQRVTLRCSPRSGDLSVYWYQQSLDQGLQFLIQYYNGEERAKGNILERFSAQQFPDLHSELNLSSLELGDSALYFCASSVAKGGGWETQYFGPGTRLLVL.

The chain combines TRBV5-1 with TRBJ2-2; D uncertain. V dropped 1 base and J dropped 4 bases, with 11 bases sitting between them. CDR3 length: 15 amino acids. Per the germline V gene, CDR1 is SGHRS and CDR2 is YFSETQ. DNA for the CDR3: TGCGCCAGCAGCTTGTCCCAGCAGCGCACCGGGGAGCTGTTTTTT. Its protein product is CASSLSQQRTGELFF.

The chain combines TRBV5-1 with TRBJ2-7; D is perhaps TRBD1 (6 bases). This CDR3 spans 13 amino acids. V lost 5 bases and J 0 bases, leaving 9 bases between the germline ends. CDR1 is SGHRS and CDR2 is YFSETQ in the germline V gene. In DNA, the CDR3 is TGCGCCAGCAGGAGGACAGCCTCCTACGAGCAGTACTTC. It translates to CASRRTASYEQYF.

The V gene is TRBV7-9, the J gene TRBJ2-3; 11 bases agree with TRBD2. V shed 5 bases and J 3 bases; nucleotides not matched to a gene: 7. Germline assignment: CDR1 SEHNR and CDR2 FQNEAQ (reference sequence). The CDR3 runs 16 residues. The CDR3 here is CASSEQGLAATDTQYF. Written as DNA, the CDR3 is TGTGCCAGCAGCGAACAGGGACTAGCGGCGACAGATACGCAGTATTTT.

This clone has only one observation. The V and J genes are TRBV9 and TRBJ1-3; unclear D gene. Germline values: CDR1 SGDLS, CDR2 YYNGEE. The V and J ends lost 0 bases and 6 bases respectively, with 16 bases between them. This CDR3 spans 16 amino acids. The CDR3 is CASSVGGGLVLNTIYF. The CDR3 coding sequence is TGTGCCAGCAGCGTAGGGGGAGGTCTTGTCTTAAACACCATATATTTT.

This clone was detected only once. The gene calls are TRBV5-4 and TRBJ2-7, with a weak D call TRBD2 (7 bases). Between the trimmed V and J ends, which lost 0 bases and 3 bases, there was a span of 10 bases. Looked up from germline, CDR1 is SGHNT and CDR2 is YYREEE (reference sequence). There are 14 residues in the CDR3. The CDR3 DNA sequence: TGTGCCAGCAGCTTGGAGAGGGGGGGCTACGAGCAGTACTTC. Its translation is CASSLERGGYEQYF. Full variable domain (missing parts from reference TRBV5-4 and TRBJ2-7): ETGVTQSPTHLIKTRGQQVTLRCSSQSGHNTVSWYQQALGQGPQFIFQYYREEENGRGNFPPRFSGLQFPNYSSELNVNALELDDSALYLCASSLERGGYEQYFGPGTRLTVT.

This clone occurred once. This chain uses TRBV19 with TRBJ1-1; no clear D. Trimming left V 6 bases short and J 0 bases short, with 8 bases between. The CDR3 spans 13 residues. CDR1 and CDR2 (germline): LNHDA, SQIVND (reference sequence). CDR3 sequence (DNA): TGTGCCAGTAGAACTCCGGTGAACACTGAAGCTTTCTTT. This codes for CASRTPVNTEAFF.

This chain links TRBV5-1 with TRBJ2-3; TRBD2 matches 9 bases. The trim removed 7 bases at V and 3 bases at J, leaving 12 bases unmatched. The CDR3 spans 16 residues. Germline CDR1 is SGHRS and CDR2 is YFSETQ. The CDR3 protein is CASSPSLAGVTDTQYF. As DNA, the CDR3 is TGCGCCAGCTCGCCTTCTTTAGCGGGAGTGACAGATACGCAGTATTTT.

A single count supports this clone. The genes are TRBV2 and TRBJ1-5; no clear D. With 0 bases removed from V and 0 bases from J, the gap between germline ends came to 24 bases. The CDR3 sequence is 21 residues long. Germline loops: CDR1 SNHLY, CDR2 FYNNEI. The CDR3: CASSEANPERTARYSNQPQHF. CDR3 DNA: TGTGCCAGCAGTGAAGCGAATCCCGAGAGGACGGCACGATATAGCAATCAGCCCCAGCATTTT.

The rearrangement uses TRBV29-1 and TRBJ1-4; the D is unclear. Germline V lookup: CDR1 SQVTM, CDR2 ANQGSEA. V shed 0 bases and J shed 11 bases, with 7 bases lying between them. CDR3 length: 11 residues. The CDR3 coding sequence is TGCAGCGTTGAAGATGCAAGTAAACTGTTTTTT. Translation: CSVEDASKLFF.

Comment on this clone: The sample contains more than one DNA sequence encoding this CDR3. The CDR3 nucleotides read TGTGCCAGCAGTCCGTCGCCTTACGAGCAGTACTTC. This sequence encodes CASSPSPYEQYF. The V call is TRBV27, the J call TRBJ2-7; D is unresolved. Germline V lookup: CDR1 MNHEY, CDR2 SMNVEV (reference sequence). This CDR3 has 12 amino acids. V lost 5 bases and J lost 4, with 9 bases in between.

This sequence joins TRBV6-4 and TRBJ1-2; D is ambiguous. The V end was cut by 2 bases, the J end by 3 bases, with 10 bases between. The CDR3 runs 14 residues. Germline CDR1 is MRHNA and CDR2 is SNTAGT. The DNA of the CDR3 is TGTGCCAGCAGTGACCCCAAGGGCGACTATGGCTACACCTTC. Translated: CASSDPKGDYGYTF.

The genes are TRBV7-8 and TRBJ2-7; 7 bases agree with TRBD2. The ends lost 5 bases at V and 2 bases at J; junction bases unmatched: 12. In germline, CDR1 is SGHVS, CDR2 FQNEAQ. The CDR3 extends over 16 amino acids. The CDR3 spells CASSPTRERGTYEQYF. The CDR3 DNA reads TGTGCCAGCAGCCCTACCCGCGAGCGGGGAACCTACGAGCAGTACTTC.

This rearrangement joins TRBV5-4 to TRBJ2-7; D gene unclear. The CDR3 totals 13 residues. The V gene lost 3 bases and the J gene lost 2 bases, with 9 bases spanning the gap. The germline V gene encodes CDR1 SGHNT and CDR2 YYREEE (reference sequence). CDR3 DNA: TGTGCCAGCAGCTCGACGGTGACCTACGAGCAGTACTTC. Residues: CASSSTVTYEQYF.

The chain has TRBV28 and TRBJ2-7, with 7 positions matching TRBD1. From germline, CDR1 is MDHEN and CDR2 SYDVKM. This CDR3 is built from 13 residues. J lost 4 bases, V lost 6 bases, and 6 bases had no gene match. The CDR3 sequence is CASRAQGKYEQYF. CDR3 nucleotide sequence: TGTGCCAGCAGGGCACAGGGGAAGTACGAGCAGTACTTC. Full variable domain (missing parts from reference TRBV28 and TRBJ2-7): DVKVTQSSRYLVKRTGEKVFLECVQDMDHENMFWYRQDPGLGLRLIYFSYDVKMKEKGDIPEGYSVSREKKERFSLILESASTNQTSMYLCASRAQGKYEQYFGPGTRLTVT.

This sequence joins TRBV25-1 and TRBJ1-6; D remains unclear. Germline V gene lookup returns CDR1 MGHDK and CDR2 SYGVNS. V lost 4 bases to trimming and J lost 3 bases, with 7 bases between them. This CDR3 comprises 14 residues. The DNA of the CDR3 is TGTGCCAGCAGTGCTCAGGTCTATAATTCACCCCTCCACTTT. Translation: CASSAQVYNSPLHF.

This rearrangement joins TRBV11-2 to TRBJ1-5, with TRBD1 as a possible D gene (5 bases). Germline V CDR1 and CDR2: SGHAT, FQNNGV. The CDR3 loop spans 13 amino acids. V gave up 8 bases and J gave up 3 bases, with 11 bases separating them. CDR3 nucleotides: TGTGCCAGCGGGGCTGGGTTCAATCAGCCCCAGCATTTT. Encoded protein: CASGAGFNQPQHF.

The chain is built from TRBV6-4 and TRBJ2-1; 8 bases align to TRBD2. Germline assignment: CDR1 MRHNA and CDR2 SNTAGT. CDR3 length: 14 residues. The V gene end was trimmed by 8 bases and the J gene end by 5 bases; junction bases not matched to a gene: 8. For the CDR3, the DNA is TGTGCCAGCGGTAAATCCGGGAGGGACAATGAGCAGTTCTTC. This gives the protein CASGKSGRDNEQFF.

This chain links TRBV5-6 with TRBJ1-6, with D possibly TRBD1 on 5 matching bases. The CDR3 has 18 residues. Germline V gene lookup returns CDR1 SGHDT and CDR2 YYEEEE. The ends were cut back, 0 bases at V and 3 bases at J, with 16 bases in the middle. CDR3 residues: CASSLEGPGAYYNSPLHF. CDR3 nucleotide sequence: TGTGCCAGCAGCTTGGAGGGCCCCGGGGCCTACTATAATTCACCCCTCCACTTT.

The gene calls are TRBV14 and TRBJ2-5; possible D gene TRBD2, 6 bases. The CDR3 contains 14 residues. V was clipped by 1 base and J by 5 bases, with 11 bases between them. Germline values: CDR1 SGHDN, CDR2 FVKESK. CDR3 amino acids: CASSQVAGSETQYF. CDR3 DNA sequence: TGTGCCAGCAGCCAAGTTGCGGGGTCGGAGACCCAGTACTTC.

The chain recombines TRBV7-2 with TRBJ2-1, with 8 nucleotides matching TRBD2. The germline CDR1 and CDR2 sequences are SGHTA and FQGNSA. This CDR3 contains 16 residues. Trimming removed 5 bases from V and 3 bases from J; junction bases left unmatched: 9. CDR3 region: CASSIFPGLVYNEQFF. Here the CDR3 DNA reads TGTGCCAGCAGCATCTTCCCGGGACTAGTCTACAATGAGCAGTTCTTC.

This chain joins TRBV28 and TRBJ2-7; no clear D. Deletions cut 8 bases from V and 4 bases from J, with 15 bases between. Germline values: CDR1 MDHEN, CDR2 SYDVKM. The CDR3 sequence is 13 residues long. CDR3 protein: CASGSSTQYEQYF. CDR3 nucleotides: TGTGCCAGCGGATCCAGCACGCAGTACGAGCAGTACTTC.